This T cell receptor (beta chain) was obtained from a study of CXCR4 blockade with PD-1 therapy in pancreatic cancer. Study-level results: Antigen-specificity overlap of convergent dominant clones remained unconfirmed. Tumor clonality averaged about 0.15 versus 0.049 in healthy blood, not predicting survival.

CDR1 is KGHSH and CDR2 is LQKENI in the germline V gene. Germline trimming cut 1 base from V and 7 bases from J; bases unmatched to any gene: 0. The CDR3 is 14 residues long. Data came from immunoSEQ multiplex PCR; TCRdb stores just in-frame clones and leaves some out. The profile covers around 4,800 clones, with approximately 58% appearing a single time and about 6.6% taken by the ten largest. Worth noting for this clone: Its antigen is undetermined.

Sequenced sample: tumor tissue. The chain joins TRBV18 to TRBJ1-6; 8 bases match TRBD1. This receptor was obtained from a human donor with pancreatic ductal adenocarcinoma. CDR3 in amino acids: CASSPRTGNSPLHF. In nucleotides, the CDR3 is TGTGCCAGCTCACCACGGACAGGGAATTCACCCCTCCACTTT.